Listed below are T cell receptor beta chains from one sample, sequenced in a study of graft-versus-host responses after intestinal transplantation. The method was immunoSEQ multiplex PCR; TCRdb's version includes in-frame clones alone and lacks a portion of them. The sample contains fewer than 70,000 clones, over 85% of which appear only once. Material: bone marrow, obtained around 720 days after intestinal transplantation. The source is a human patient who received an intestinal transplant, so some T cells may come from the graft donor. Both conserved end residues are part of each CDR3.

>TRBV7-2|16|TRBJ2-3
CASSWTSGITTDTQYF
>TRBV7-6|15|TRBJ2-3
CASSLGGGRTDTQYF
>TRBV10-3|15|TRBJ1-5
CAISGPGGGNQPQHF
>TRBV4-1|18|TRBJ1-2
CASSHEFTLDRVIYGYTF
>TRBV11-2|16|TRBJ2-5
CASSPRDRGRRETQYF
>TRBV12-5|15|TRBJ1-1
CASGLVLGKNTEAFF
>TRBV7-9|16|TRBJ2-6
CASSDRGRSGANVLTF
>TRBV11-2|15|TRBJ2-2
CASSLDLRVGGELFF
>TRBV30|12|TRBJ2-5
CAWDTPQETQYF
>TRBV11-3|12|TRBJ1-1
CASSSQGTEAFF
>TRBV9|14|TRBJ2-1
CASSPAGGSDEQFF
>TRBV5-6|15|TRBJ2-5
CASSLSDRGPETQYF
>TRBV9|16|TRBJ1-1
CASSGATGSGNTEAFF
>TRBV11-2|16|TRBJ1-1
CASSSDLDGFDTEAFF
>TRBV9|15|TRBJ2-1
CASSAGQGSDNEQFF
>TRBV27|15|TRBJ2-7
CASSDPGQGIYEQYF
>TRBV5-6|12|TRBJ1-1
CASSWGGTEAFF
>TRBV18|13|TRBJ2-7
CASSPGQGSEQYF
>TRBV30|13|TRBJ2-7
CAWKAGGPYEQYF
>TRBV9|14|TRBJ2-7
CASSGRDSSYEQYF
>TRBV10-3|16|TRBJ2-6
CAIRDEIRARKNVLTF
>TRBV7-2|13|TRBJ1-1
CASSLDLSTEAFF
>TRBV19|14|TRBJ2-1
CASKATSGSNEQFF
>TRBV28|14|TRBJ2-7
CASSIAGRSYEQYF
>TRBV29-1|15|TRBJ1-1
CSARSAAGLATEAFF
>TRBV28|19|TRBJ2-2
CASSLYASAPDTNTGELFF
>TRBV6-5|14|TRBJ1-1
CASSYSRANTEAFF
>TRBV6-1|15|TRBJ2-7
CASSAPWTVTYEQYF
>TRBV5-1|14|TRBJ2-7
CASSLGTDTYEQYF
>TRBV7-3|15|TRBJ2-5
CASRTGTSGIETQYF
>TRBV6-5|15|TRBJ2-2
CASSYEWSDTGELFF
>TRBV10-2|13|TRBJ1-4
CASRTGVGEKLFF
>TRBV5-4|13|TRBJ2-5
CASSQQGQETQYF
>TRBV15|14|TRBJ1-6
CATSRGTVNSPLHF
>TRBV30|14|TRBJ2-6
CAWSVSSGANVLTF
>TRBV27|14|TRBJ2-3
CASRLAGGTDTQYF
>TRBV19|16|TRBJ2-7
CASSPNRGPRIYEQYF
>TRBV30|11|TRBJ2-7
CAWTPGYEQYF
>TRBV19|14|TRBJ2-7
CASSIRTGIYEQYF
>TRBV28|13|TRBJ1-2
CASSWEANYGYTF
>TRBV7-9|17|TRBJ1-5
CASSLGPPGYSNQPQHF
>TRBV11-2|13|TRBJ2-5
CASRFIGRETQYF
>TRBV7-9|16|TRBJ1-4
CASSLEMTATNEKLFF
>TRBV7-3|14|TRBJ1-1
CASSATGGNTEAFF
>TRBV5-6|15|TRBJ2-1
CASSFWPGGRSEQFF
>TRBV9|15|TRBJ2-7
CASSVGGAQTYEQYF
>TRBV28|18|TRBJ2-3
CAMSPGTSGSGSTDTQYF